Included here is one TCR beta chain sequence, with context. Its antigen is currently unknown. This sample was included in a study of OX40 agonist ivuxolimab in advanced cancers. Whole-study context: Past anti-PD-1, anti-PD-L1 or anti-CTLA-4 therapy was accepted, and roughly 42% had received some. Partial responses were observed in three patients, of whom one had hepatocellular carcinoma and two had cutaneous melanoma.

Libraries were prepared by immunoSEQ multiplex PCR; TCRdb keeps only in-frame clonotypes and omits some of them. This sample has 40,000 to 55,000 clones, with around 82% found just once. The study, taken as a whole, reports: Among T cells, CD8+ cells averaged more expanded clones than CD4+ cells.

The sequence was obtained from an adult with an advanced solid tumor such as melanoma, head and neck, liver or kidney cancer. Sequences were derived from CD4+ or CD8+ T cells sorted from blood, sampled in a trial of the OX40 agonist ivuxolimab.

Written as DNA, the CDR3 is TGCGCCAGCAGCCAACCATTGGGCGGGGTGCAATTGATGGGCGAGCAGTACTTC. It translates to CASSQPLGGVQLMGEQYF. The V call is TRBV4-1, the J call TRBJ2-7, with D perhaps TRBD2 (6 bases). The ends were cut back, 2 bases at V and 6 bases at J, with 26 bases in the middle. The CDR3 sequence is 18 residues long. The V gene's germline CDR1 is MGHRA and CDR2 YSYEKL.